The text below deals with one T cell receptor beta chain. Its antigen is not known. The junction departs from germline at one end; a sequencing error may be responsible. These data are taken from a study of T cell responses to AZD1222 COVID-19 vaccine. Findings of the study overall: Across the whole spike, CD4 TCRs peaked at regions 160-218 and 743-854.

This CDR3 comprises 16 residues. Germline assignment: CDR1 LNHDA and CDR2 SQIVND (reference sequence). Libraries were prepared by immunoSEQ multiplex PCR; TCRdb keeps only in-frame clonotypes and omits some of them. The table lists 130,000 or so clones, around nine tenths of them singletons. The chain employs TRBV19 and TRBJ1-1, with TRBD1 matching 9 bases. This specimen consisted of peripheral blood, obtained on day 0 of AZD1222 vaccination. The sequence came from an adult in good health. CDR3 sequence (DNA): TGTGCCAGTAGTATTTCGACCGGGACAGGGAGGGCTGAGGCTTTCTTT. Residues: CASSISTGTGRAEAFF.